This passage covers 21 T cell receptor beta chains from one sample sequenced in a study of control samples from healthy donors and cancer patients. The data were produced by immunoSEQ multiplex PCR, yet TCRdb's version contains in-frame clones alone and is incomplete. Counted here are some 150,000 clones, less than 95% occurring once; the ten biggest clones make up around 15%. The sequenced sample was PBMCs. Receptors were obtained from a man in his sixties with colorectal cancer.

The chain couples TRBV7-7 to TRBJ2-2, with 11 bases aligning to TRBD1. In germline, CDR1 is SSHAT, CDR2 FNYEAQ (reference sequence). The CDR3 length is 15 residues. V shed 8 bases, J shed 4 bases, and the junction held 6 bases outside the gene matches. CDR3 sequence (DNA): TGTGCCAGCGGCCCCGGGACAGGGGGCACCGGGGAGCTGTTTTTT. Encoded protein: CASGPGTGGTGELFF.

The chain combines TRBV7-2 with TRBJ2-7; D gene uncertain. Deletions cut 1 base from V and 3 bases from J, with 13 bases between. The CDR3 contains 15 residues. In germline, CDR1 is SGHTA, CDR2 FQGNSA. CDR3 protein: CASSLEGSAGYEQYF. In DNA form, the CDR3 reads TGTGCCAGCAGCTTAGAAGGGTCGGCAGGCTACGAGCAGTACTTC. Supplemented by reference TRBV7-2 and TRBJ2-7, the full variable domain reads GAGVSQSPSNKVTEKGKDVELRCDPISGHTALYWYRQSLGQGLEFLIYFQGNSAPDKSGLPSDRFSAERTGGSVSTLTIQRTQQEDSAVYLCASSLEGSAGYEQYFGPGTRLTVT.

This chain connects TRBV30 to TRBJ1-2, with 7 bases that match TRBD1. The CDR3 runs to 12 residues. The V gene end was trimmed by 5 bases and the J gene end by 8 bases; junction bases not matched to a gene: 8. CDR1 is GTSNPN, CDR2 SVGIG, per germline (reference sequence). Here the CDR3 DNA reads TGTGCCTGGGGAGGACAGGTTGACGGCTACACCTTC. Residues: CAWGGQVDGYTF.

The chain carries TRBV12-3 or TRBV12-4 and TRBJ1-1; D unclear. V was shortened by 5 bases and J by 2 bases, with 9 bases between the two germline ends. The CDR3 spans 13 residues. For the CDR3, the DNA is TGTGCCAGCAGTCCCCAGGCCAACACTGAAGCTTTCTTT. This sequence encodes CASSPQANTEAFF.

This clone was observed a single time. This chain links TRBV5-4 with TRBJ1-5; no definite D call. Trimming pared 4 bases from V and 4 bases from J, leaving 15 bases between. Germline lookup yields CDR1 SGHNT and CDR2 YYREEE (reference sequence). The CDR3 consists of 15 residues. The CDR3 DNA sequence: TGTGCCAGCAGCCAGATCGGAGAGCCAAATCAGCCCCAGCATTTT. Residues: CASSQIGEPNQPQHF.

This clone was observed once. The CDR3 sequence is CASSLERAPGYGYTF. Here the CDR3 DNA reads TGTGCCAGCAGCTTAGAGAGGGCGCCAGGCTATGGCTACACCTTC. This chain connects TRBV11-2 to TRBJ1-2; no reliable D call. The V gene lost 0 bases and the J gene lost 4 bases, with 12 bases spanning the gap. The CDR3 covers 15 residues. The germline CDR1 and CDR2 sequences are SGHAT and FQNNGV.

This clone was seen only once. V usage is TRBV4-3 and J usage is TRBJ1-1, with 7 positions matching TRBD1. The CDR3 has 13 amino acids. V gave up 5 bases and J gave up 7 bases; unmatched junction bases: 7. Germline V lookup: CDR1 LGHNA, CDR2 YSLEER. CDR3 in amino acids: CASSSRTGHEAFF. DNA for the CDR3: TGCGCCAGCAGCTCACGGACAGGACATGAAGCTTTCTTT.

V gene TRBV6-5 combines with J gene TRBJ1-2; 7 bases map to TRBD1. V lost 6 bases and J lost 9; bases outside the gene matches: 7. Germline V lookup: CDR1 MNHEY, CDR2 SVGAGI. This CDR3 is 12 amino acids long. CDR3 loop: CASSGQDRSYTF. The CDR3 coding sequence is TGTGCCAGCAGCGGACAGGATAGAAGCTACACCTTC.

The V and J genes are TRBV27 and TRBJ2-7; a weak D match, TRBD1 (6 bases). This CDR3 region has 13 residues. CDR1 and CDR2 (germline): MNHEY, SMNVEV (reference sequence). With 6 bases removed from V and 1 base from J, the gap between germline ends came to 10 bases. CDR3 sequence reads: CASSSDRSYEQYF. The DNA for the CDR3 is TGTGCCAGCAGCTCGGACAGATCCTACGAGCAGTACTTC.

This chain connects TRBV5-6 to TRBJ2-6; D may be TRBD1 or TRBD2 (6 bases each). There are 16 residues in the CDR3. V shed 1 base and J shed 4 bases, with 12 bases lying between them. Germline-derived CDR1 and CDR2 are SGHDT and YYEEEE. In nucleotides, the CDR3 is TGTGCCAGCAGCTTGTGGGGGGCCTTGGGGGCCAACGTCCTGACTTTC. Its protein is CASSLWGALGANVLTF.

The chain has TRBV5-1 and TRBJ2-5; D possibly corresponds to TRBD2 (5 bases). Germline V gene sequence: CDR1 SGHRS, CDR2 YFSETQ. The CDR3 runs to 13 residues. Trimming shortened V by 2 bases and J by 5 bases, and 10 bases separated the two germline ends. The CDR3 nucleotides are TGCGCCAGCAGCTTTGAGGGTCGGGAGACCCAGTACTTC. Protein sequence: CASSFEGRETQYF. The full variable domain, with the rest looked up from reference TRBV5-1 and TRBJ2-5, is KAGVTQTPRYLIKTRGQQVTLSCSPISGHRSVSWYQQTPGQGLQFLFEYFSETQRNKGNFPGRFSGRQFSNSRSEMNVSTLELGDSALYLCASSFEGRETQYFGPGTRLLVL.

The chain employs TRBV23-1 and TRBJ1-1; 8 positions agree with TRBD1. TRBV23-1 falls under the ORF class, with uncertain function. V was clipped by 3 bases and J by 5 bases; unmatched bases: 5. This CDR3 is 14 amino acids long. The CDR3 DNA sequence: TGCGCCAGCAGTCACACCGGGACAGGAACTGAAGCTTTCTTT. As protein: CASSHTGTGTEAFF.

The chain recombines TRBV24-1 with TRBJ2-5; the D gene is possibly TRBD2 (5 bases). Germline V CDR1 and CDR2: KGHDR, SFDVKD. The V gene lost 10 bases and the J gene lost 5 bases, with 13 bases spanning the gap. This CDR3 contains 12 residues. In DNA form, the CDR3 reads TGTGCCACGGCTGGGCGGAGGGAGACCCAGTACTTC. This codes for CATAGRRETQYF.

The V call is TRBV4-3, the J call TRBJ1-4; D gene uncertain. CDR1 and CDR2 from the germline V gene are LGHNA and YSLEER. The germline V and J ends were trimmed by 0 bases and 6 bases, with 11 bases remaining between them. This CDR3 has 15 residues. DNA for the CDR3: TGCGCCAGCAGCCAAGATTGGGAGTCCGATGAAAAACTGTTTTTT. As protein: CASSQDWESDEKLFF.

Points on this clone: This CDR3 is also generated by other DNA sequences in the sample. This sequence joins TRBV12-3 or TRBV12-4 and TRBJ1-1; D perhaps matches TRBD1 (5 bases). With 3 bases removed from V and 4 bases from J, the gap between germline ends came to 6 bases. This CDR3 has 12 residues. The CDR3, as DNA: TGTGCCAGCAGTTTTGGGGGCACTGAAGCTTTCTTT. Encoded protein: CASSFGGTEAFF.

The chain couples TRBV9 to TRBJ1-1; 12 nucleotides align to TRBD1. Germline V CDR1 and CDR2: SGDLS, YYNGEE. Trimming removed 5 bases from V and 9 bases from J; junction bases left unmatched: 2. The CDR3 is 12 residues long. The CDR3 region has the DNA TGTGCCAGCAGGGGGACAGGGGGCAAAGCTTTCTTT. This translates into CASRGTGGKAFF.

The chain carries TRBV3-1 (or the pseudogene TRBV3-2) and TRBJ2-3, with 10 bases fitting TRBD2. Germline V gene lookup returns CDR1 LGHDT and CDR2 YNNKEL (reference sequence). J lost 0 bases, V lost 2 bases, and 5 bases had no gene match. The CDR3 runs 17 residues. CDR3 bases: TGTGCCAGCAGCCAAATAGCGGGGGGCCTCAGCACAGATACGCAGTATTTT. This gives the protein CASSQIAGGLSTDTQYF.

The chain links TRBV7-8 to TRBJ2-7; 11 nucleotides align to TRBD2. CDR1 and CDR2 from the germline V gene are SGHVS and FQNEAQ. V dropped 5 bases and J dropped 0; count of bases not matched to a gene: 18. The CDR3 covers 20 residues. CDR3 DNA sequence: TGTGCCAGCAGCCCCCGAGTTGGCGCTAGCGGGGGGCTTAGCTCCTACGAGCAGTACTTC. Amino acids: CASSPRVGASGGLSSYEQYF.

The chain carries TRBV30 and TRBJ1-1, with D perhaps TRBD1 (5 bases). Germline V gene lookup returns CDR1 GTSNPN and CDR2 SVGIG (reference sequence). This CDR3 contains 16 residues. Trimming removed 0 bases from V and 5 bases from J, with 19 bases in between. The CDR3 loop is CAWSVRRGRLNTEAFF. CDR3 bases: TGTGCCTGGAGTGTACGGCGGGGGAGGTTAAATACTGAAGCTTTCTTT.

The chain combines TRBV6-2 or TRBV6-3 with TRBJ2-4; D is uncertain. Trimming pared 2 bases from V and 0 bases from J, leaving 11 bases between. This CDR3 comprises 16 residues. Germline CDR1 reads MNHEY; CDR2 reads SVGEGT. The DNA of the CDR3 is TGTGCCAGCAGTTACCACCCCGAAGGAGCCAAAAACATTCAGTACTTC. Translated: CASSYHPEGAKNIQYF.

The chain has TRBV6-5 and TRBJ1-6; TRBD1 might be the D (5 bases). The germline CDR1 and CDR2 sequences are MNHEY and SVGAGI. V dropped 6 bases and J dropped 10 bases, with 16 bases sitting between them. This CDR3 is built from 14 residues. CDR3 sequence reads: CASRGGADGSPLHF. The CDR3 DNA follows: TGTGCCAGCAGGGGAGGGGCAGATGGGTCACCCCTCCACTTT.